The sequence of this T cell receptor beta chain was determined in a study of T cells in Graves' hyperthyroidism and ophthalmopathy. Findings and caveats of the study: Classification by a 13 V-J model distinguished ophthalmopathy from stable hyperthyroidism. Among clonotypes expanded in thyroid above 0.001, most were also found in blood.

Lactation, pregnancy, other autoimmune disease or uncontrolled infection excluded patients. Orbital computed tomography, thyroid ultrasound, serum thyroxine and TRAb, and clinical symptoms together informed the diagnoses. Germline CDR1 reads SEHNR; CDR2 reads FQNEAQ (reference sequence). CDR3 length equals 14 residues. The ends were cut back, 4 bases at V and 1 base at J, with 10 bases in the middle. This clonotype has a count of ten or more. Its antigen is unidentified. RNA transcripts provided the source from which TCR beta CDR3 regions were amplified. TCR CDR3 regions were first amplified by RT-PCR with HTBI primers. From the multiplex PCR reads, TCRdb called clonotypes with MiXCR, one entry per CDR3 protein. The repertoire holds approximately 400,000 distinct CDR3 sequences, with roughly 18% as singletons.

The sample was blood. This sequence was found in a man younger than 35 with Graves' ophthalmopathy. J is TRBJ2-5 and V is TRBV7-9; D is undetermined. The CDR3 DNA follows: TGTGCCAGCAGCTCCGGTTGGCTCCAAGAGACCCAGTACTTC. Translated: CASSSGWLQETQYF.